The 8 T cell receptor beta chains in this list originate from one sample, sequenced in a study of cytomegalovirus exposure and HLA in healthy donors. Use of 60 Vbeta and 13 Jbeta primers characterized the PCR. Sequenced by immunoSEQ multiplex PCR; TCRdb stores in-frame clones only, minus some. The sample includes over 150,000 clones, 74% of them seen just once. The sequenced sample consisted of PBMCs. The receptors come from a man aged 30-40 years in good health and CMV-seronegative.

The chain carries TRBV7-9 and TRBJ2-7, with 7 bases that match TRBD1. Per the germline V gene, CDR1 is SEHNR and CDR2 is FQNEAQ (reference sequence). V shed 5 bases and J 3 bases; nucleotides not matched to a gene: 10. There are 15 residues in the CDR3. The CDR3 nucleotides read TGTGCCAGCAGCAAGACAGGGAACCCCCTCTACGAGCAGTACTTC. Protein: CASSKTGNPLYEQYF.

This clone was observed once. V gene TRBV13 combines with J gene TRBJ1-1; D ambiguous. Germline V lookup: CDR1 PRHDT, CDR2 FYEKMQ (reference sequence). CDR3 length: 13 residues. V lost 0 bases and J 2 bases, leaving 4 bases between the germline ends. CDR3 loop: CASSLGGNTEAFF. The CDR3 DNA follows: TGTGCCAGCAGCTTAGGCGGTAACACTGAAGCTTTCTTT.

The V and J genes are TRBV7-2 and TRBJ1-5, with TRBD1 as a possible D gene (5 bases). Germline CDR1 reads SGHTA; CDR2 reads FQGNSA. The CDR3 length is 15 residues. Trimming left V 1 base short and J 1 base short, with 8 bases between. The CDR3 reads CASSLGGDSNQPQHF. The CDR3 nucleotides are TGTGCCAGCAGCTTAGGGGGGGACAGCAATCAGCCCCAGCATTTT.

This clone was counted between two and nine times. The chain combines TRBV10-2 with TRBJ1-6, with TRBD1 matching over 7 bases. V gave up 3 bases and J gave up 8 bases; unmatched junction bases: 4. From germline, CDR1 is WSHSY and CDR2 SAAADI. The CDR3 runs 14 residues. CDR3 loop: CASSEGGIDSPLHF. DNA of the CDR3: TGCGCCAGCAGTGAAGGGGGCATCGATTCACCCCTCCACTTT.

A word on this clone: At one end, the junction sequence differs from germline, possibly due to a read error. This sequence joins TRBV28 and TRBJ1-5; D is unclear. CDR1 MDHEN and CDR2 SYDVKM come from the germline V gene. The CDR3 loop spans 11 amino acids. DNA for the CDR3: TGTGCCAGCAGTTTGTCTCGCTATTCTTATTTT. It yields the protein CASSLSRYSYF.

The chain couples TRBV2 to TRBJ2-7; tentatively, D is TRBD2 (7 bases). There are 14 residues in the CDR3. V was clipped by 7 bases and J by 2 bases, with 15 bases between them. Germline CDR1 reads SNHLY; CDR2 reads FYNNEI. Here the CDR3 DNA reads TGTGCCAGCACCGAACGGGGGGCCCCCTACGAGCAGTACTTC. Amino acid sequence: CASTERGAPYEQYF.

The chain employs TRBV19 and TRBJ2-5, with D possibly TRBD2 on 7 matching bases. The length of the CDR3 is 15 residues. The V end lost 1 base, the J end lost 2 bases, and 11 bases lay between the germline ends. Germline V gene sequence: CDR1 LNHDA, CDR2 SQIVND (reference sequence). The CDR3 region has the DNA TGTGCCAGTAGTATAGTGAGGGGGGGGCAAGAGACCCAGTACTTC. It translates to CASSIVRGGQETQYF.

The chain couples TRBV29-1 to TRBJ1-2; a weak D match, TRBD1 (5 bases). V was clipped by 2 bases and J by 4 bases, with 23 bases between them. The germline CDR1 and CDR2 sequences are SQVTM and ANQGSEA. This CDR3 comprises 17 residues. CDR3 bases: TGCAGCGTTGAATCTCAGGAGTCAGGGCTATGGGGCTATGGCTACACCTTC. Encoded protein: CSVESQESGLWGYGYTF.